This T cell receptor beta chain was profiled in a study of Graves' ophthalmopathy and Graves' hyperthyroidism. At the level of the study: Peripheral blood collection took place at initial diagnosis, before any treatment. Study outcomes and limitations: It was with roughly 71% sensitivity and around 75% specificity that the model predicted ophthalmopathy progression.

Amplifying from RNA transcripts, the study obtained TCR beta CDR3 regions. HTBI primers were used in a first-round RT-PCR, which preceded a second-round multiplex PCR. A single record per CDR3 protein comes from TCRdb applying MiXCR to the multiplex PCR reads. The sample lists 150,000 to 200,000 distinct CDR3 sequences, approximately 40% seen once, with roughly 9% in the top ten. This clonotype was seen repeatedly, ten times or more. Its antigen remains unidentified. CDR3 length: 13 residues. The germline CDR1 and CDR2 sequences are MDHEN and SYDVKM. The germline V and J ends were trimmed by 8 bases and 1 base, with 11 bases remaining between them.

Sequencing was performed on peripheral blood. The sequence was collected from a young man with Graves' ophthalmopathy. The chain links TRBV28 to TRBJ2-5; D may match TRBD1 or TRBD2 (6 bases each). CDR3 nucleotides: TGTGCCAGCTTTAGGGGGGTCCAAGAGACCCAGTACTTC. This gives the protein CASFRGVQETQYF.